This T cell receptor (beta chain) was documented in a study of graft-versus-host responses after intestinal transplantation. Study in general: Transplantation in recipients was multivisceral, liver-intestinal, or isolated intestinal. Every transplant recipient was induced with anti-thymocyte globulin, then maintained on tacrolimus and steroids for roughly 3 years.

Trimming stripped 4 bases from V and 0 bases from J, with 9 bases between. The CDR3 covers 15 residues. Germline loops: CDR1 SNHLY, CDR2 FYNNEI. Sequenced by immunoSEQ multiplex PCR; TCRdb stores in-frame clones only, minus some. The sample has some 46,000 clones; just under 95% are singletons. Here the sequenced sample was PBMCs, taken 335 days after intestinal transplant. V is TRBV2 and J is TRBJ1-4; D ambiguous. The clonotype comes from a human patient who received an intestinal transplant, so some T cells may come from the graft donor. In nucleotides, the CDR3 is TGTGCCAGCAGTGTAGAGGGTGCAACTAATGAAAAACTGTTTTTT. Protein: CASSVEGATNEKLFF.